These 14 T cell receptor beta chains were sequenced from one sample in a study of regulatory T cells in long-lasting Graves disease. Time point reported: persistent/refractory GD, antithyroid drugs over 5 years with positive TRAb. Construction of the TCR library relied on RNA isolated from PBMCs. To make TCR beta libraries, researchers used iRepertoire HTBI primers and Arm-PCR of CDR3 regions. TCRdb analysed the multiplex PCR reads with MiXCR anew, one entry per CDR3 protein. Here the sample spans roughly 450,000 distinct CDR3 sequences, about 20% being singletons. The sample in question was peripheral blood mononuclear cells (PBMCs), obtained when the disease was refractory, from a patient treated with antithyroid drugs. The receptors were sampled from a female donor with Graves disease.

A single count supports this clonotype. Its ends do not fully match the called genes, so a read error is possible. The chain joins TRBV29-1 to TRBJ2-2, with 8 nucleotides matching TRBD1. Germline V lookup: CDR1 SQVTM, CDR2 ANQGSEA. The CDR3 is 18 amino acids. The CDR3: CSVAGLSGGAGNTGEPFF. CDR3 sequence (DNA): TGCAGCGTTGCTGGATTGTCAGGGGGCGCCGGGAACACCGGGGAGCCGTTTTTT.

This clonotype was observed at least ten times. The chain has TRBV25-1 and TRBJ1-2; D may be TRBD1 (5 bases). Trimming pared 2 bases from V and 5 bases from J, leaving 15 bases between. CDR1 and CDR2 from the germline V gene are MGHDK and SYGVNS. This CDR3 contains 15 residues. CDR3 in amino acids: CASSETGGEVYGYTF. Here the CDR3 DNA reads TGTGCCAGCAGTGAAACGGGAGGGGAGGTATATGGCTACACCTTC.

This clonotype was found many times. The chain links TRBV29-1 to TRBJ1-2; a possible D gene is TRBD1 (5 bases). Trimming shortened V by 7 bases and J by 2 bases, and 11 bases separated the two germline ends. The CDR3 is 12 residues long. Germline-derived CDR1 and CDR2 are SQVTM and ANQGSEA. CDR3 DNA: TGCAGCGGTGGGACGGTCAACTATGGCTACACCTTC. Translated, it gives CSGGTVNYGYTF.

This clonotype was observed a few times. The V call is TRBV24-1, the J call TRBJ2-5; D might be TRBD1 or TRBD2, each matching 6 bases. CDR3 length: 16 amino acids. V lost 0 bases and J 4 bases, leaving 14 bases between the germline ends. CDR1 and CDR2 (germline): KGHDR, SFDVKD. The CDR3 protein is CATSDLRGGLVETQYF. The CDR3 region has the DNA TGTGCCACCAGTGATTTGCGAGGGGGGTTGGTAGAGACCCAGTACTTC.

The chain recombines TRBV25-1 with TRBJ2-1, with a tentative D call TRBD2 (5 bases). The germline V and J ends were trimmed by 6 bases and 3 bases, with 15 bases remaining between them. Germline CDR1 reads MGHDK; CDR2 reads SYGVNS. This CDR3 is 15 amino acids long. CDR3 residues: CASSPAAHDYNEQFF. CDR3 DNA: TGTGCCAGCAGCCCAGCGGCCCACGACTACAATGAGCAGTTCTTC.

The chain joins TRBV25-1 to TRBJ1-2; D remains unclear. CDR1 is MGHDK and CDR2 is SYGVNS in the germline V gene. The CDR3 consists of 11 residues. The V end was cut by 1 base, the J end by 10 bases, with 7 bases between. CDR3 in amino acids: CASSELEDYTF. The CDR3 coding sequence is TGTGCCAGCAGTGAATTGGAAGACTACACCTTC.

In its sample, this clonotype was seen a few times. The chain has TRBV7-9 and TRBJ2-7; D unresolved. The germline V gene has CDR1 SEHNR and CDR2 FQNEAQ (reference sequence). The CDR3 sequence is 16 residues long. The V end lost 1 base, the J end lost 2 bases, and 15 bases lay between the germline ends. CDR3 sequence (DNA): TGTGCCAGCAGCTTAGGTAGAAGTTTGGCGACCTACGAGCAGTACTTC. Translating it yields CASSLGRSLATYEQYF.

This clonotype has a handful of counts. J is TRBJ1-6 and V is TRBV6-1, with D possibly matching TRBD1 (5 bases). The germline V and J ends were trimmed by 6 bases and 6 bases, with 15 bases remaining between them. This CDR3 region has 15 residues. Germline V gives CDR1 MNHNS, CDR2 SASEGT. CDR3 region: CASRQDAGLNSPLHF. CDR3 DNA sequence: TGTGCCAGCAGACAGGACGCGGGACTTAATTCACCCCTCCACTTT.

Ten or more counts support this clonotype. CDR3 sequence (DNA): TGTGCCAGCAGTTACGACGGTGCTTCACCCCTCCACTTT. Translating it yields CASSYDGASPLHF. The chain is built from TRBV6-5 and TRBJ1-6; D uncertain. The length of the CDR3 is 13 residues. The germline V and J ends were trimmed by 2 bases and 9 bases, with 8 bases remaining between them. The germline CDR1 and CDR2 sequences are MNHEY and SVGAGI.

This clonotype was observed at least ten times. CDR3 sequence (DNA): TGTGCCAGCAGTGAGGACAGGGGAATGGATTCGCATATTCAGTACTTC. Protein product: CASSEDRGMDSHIQYF. V gene TRBV2 combines with J gene TRBJ2-4, with 9 bases matching TRBD1. The CDR3 is 16 residues long. CDR1 is SNHLY and CDR2 is FYNNEI in the germline V gene. V lost 3 bases and J lost 10; bases outside the gene matches: 13.

J is TRBJ1-2 and V is TRBV18; D is perhaps TRBD1 (6 bases). Trimming cost V 0 bases and J 6 bases, with 11 bases left between them. The CDR3 extends over 14 amino acids. The germline V gene has CDR1 KGHSH and CDR2 LQKENI. This CDR3 is CASSPPVGGHGYTF. The CDR3 region has the DNA TGTGCCAGCTCACCACCGGTAGGGGGGCATGGCTACACCTTC.

This clonotype was seen only a few times. This rearrangement joins TRBV11-2 to TRBJ2-3, with D perhaps TRBD1 (5 bases). Germline V gene lookup returns CDR1 SGHAT and CDR2 FQNNGV. CDR3 size: 13 residues. V lost 9 bases and J 1 base, leaving 11 bases between the germline ends. CDR3 sequence: CASQGGGTDTQYF. DNA for the CDR3: TGTGCCAGTCAGGGTGGGGGCACAGATACGCAGTATTTT.

The chain carries TRBV6-2 or TRBV6-3 and TRBJ2-5, with D perhaps TRBD1 (5 bases). Germline loops: CDR1 MNHEY, CDR2 SVGEGT. The CDR3 has 16 amino acids. The ends were cut back, 2 bases at V and 4 bases at J, with 17 bases in the middle. Here the CDR3 reads CASSYGYQGRRETQYF. The CDR3, as DNA: TGTGCCAGCAGTTACGGGTATCAGGGTCGGCGAGAGACCCAGTACTTC.

The chain has TRBV9 and TRBJ2-5; maybe TRBD1 (5 bases). CDR1 and CDR2 from the germline V gene are SGDLS and YYNGEE. This CDR3 has 15 amino acids. V lost 0 bases and J lost 6, with 15 bases in between. DNA for the CDR3: TGTGCCAGCAGCGTAGGCGAGCGACAGATGAAGACCCAGTACTTC. Protein: CASSVGERQMKTQYF.